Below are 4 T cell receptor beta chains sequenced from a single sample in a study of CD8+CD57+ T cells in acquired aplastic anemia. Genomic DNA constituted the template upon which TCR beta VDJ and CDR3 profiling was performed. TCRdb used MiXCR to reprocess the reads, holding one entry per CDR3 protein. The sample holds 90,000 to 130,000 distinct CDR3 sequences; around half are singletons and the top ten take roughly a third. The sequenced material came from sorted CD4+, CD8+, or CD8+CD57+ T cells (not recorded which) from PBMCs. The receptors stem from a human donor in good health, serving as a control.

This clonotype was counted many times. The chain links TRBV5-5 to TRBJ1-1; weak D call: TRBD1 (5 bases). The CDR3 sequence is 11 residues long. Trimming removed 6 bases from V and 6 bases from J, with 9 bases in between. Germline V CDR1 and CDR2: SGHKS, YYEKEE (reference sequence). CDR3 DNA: TGTGCCAGCACCCAGGGCGCTGAAGCTTTCTTT. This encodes CASTQGAEAFF.

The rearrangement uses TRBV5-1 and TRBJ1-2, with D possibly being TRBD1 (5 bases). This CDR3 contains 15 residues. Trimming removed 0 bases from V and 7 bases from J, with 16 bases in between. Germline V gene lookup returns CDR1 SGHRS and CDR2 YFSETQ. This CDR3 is CASSLAGRDSGGYTF. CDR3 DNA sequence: TGCGCCAGCAGCTTGGCAGGGAGAGATTCAGGTGGCTACACCTTC.

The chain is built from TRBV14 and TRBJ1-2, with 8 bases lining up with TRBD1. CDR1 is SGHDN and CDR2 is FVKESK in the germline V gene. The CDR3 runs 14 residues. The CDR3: CAAAREGQVNGYTF. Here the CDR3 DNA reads TGTGCAGCGGCCAGAGAGGGACAGGTGAATGGCTACACCTTC.

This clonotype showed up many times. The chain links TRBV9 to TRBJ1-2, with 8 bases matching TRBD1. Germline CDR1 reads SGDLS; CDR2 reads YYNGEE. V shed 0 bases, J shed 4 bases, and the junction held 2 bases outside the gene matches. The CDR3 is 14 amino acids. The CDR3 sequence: CASSVAGGGYGYTF. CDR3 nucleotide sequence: TGTGCCAGCAGCGTAGCAGGGGGCGGCTATGGCTACACCTTC.